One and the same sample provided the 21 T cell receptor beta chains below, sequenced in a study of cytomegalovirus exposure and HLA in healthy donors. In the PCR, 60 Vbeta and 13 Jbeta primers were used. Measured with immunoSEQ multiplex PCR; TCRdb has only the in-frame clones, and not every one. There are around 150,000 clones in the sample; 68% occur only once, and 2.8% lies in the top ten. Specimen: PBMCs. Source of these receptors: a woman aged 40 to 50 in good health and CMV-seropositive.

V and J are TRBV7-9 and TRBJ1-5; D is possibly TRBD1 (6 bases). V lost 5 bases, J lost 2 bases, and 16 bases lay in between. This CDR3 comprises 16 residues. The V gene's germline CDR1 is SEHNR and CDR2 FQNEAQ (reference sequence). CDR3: CASSIGGGRGNQPQHF. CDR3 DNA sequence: TGTGCCAGCAGCATTGGTGGGGGCCGCGGCAATCAGCCCCAGCATTTT.

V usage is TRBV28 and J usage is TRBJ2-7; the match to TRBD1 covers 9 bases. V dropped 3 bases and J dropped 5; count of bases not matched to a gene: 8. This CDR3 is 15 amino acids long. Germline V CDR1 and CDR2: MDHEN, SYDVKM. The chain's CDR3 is CASSFGGQGIHEQYF. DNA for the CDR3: TGTGCCAGCAGTTTTGGGGGACAGGGTATCCACGAGCAGTACTTC.

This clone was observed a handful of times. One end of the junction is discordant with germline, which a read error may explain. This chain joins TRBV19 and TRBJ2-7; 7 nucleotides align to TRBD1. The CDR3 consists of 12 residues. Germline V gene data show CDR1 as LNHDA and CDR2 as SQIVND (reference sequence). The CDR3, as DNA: TGTGCCAGTAGTTTAGACAGGGCCGAGCAGTACTTC. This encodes CASSLDRAEQYF.

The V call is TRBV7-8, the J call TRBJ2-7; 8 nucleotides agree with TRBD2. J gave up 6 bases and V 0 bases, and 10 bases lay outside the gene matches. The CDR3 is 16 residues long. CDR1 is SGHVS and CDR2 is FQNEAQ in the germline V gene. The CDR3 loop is CASSLALAGGMSEQYF. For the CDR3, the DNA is TGTGCCAGCAGCTTAGCTTTGGCGGGGGGAATGAGCGAGCAGTACTTC.

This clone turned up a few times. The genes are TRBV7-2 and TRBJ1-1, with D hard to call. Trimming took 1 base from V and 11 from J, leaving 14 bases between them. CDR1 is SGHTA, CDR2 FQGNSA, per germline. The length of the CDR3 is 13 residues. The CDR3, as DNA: TGTGCCAGCAGCTTAGTGGGAGAAATCGGGGCTTTCTTT. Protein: CASSLVGEIGAFF. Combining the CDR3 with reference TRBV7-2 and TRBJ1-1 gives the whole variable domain GAGVSQSPSNKVTEKGKDVELRCDPISGHTALYWYRQSLGQGLEFLIYFQGNSAPDKSGLPSDRFSAERTGGSVSTLTIQRTQQEDSAVYLCASSLVGEIGAFFGQGTRLTVV.

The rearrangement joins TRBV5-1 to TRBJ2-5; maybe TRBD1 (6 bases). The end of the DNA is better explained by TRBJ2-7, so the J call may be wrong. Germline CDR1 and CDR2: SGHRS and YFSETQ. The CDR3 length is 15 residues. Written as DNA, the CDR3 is TGCGCCAGCAGCTTGGGGGACACAACCACCTACGAGCAGTACTTC. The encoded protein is CASSLGDTTTYEQYF.

CDR3: CASSYALMTIKRFF. In DNA, the CDR3 is TGTGCCAGCAGTTATGCTTTGATGACCATCAAGCGCTTCTTC. V and J are TRBV6-6 and TRBJ2-1; D call uncertain. This CDR3 is 14 amino acids long. From germline, CDR1 is MNHNY and CDR2 SVGAGI (reference sequence). V lost 3 bases, J lost 16 bases, and 22 bases lay in between.

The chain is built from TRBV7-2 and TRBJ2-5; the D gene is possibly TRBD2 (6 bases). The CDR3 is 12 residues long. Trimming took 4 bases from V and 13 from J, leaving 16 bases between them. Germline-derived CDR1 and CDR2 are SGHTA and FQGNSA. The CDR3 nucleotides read TGTGCCAGCAGCTCGCTGACTGGGAGGCGGTACTTC. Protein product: CASSSLTGRRYF. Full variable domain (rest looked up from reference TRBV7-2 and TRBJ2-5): GAGVSQSPSNKVTEKGKDVELRCDPISGHTALYWYRQSLGQGLEFLIYFQGNSAPDKSGLPSDRFSAERTGGSVSTLTIQRTQQEDSAVYLCASSSLTGRRYFGPGTRLLVL.

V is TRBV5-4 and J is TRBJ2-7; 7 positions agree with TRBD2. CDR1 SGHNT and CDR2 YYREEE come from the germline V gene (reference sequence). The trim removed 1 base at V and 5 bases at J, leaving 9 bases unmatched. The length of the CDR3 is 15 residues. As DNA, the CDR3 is TGTGCCAGCAGCTTGTGGGGCGGGAGTTTCAACGAGCAGTACTTC. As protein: CASSLWGGSFNEQYF.

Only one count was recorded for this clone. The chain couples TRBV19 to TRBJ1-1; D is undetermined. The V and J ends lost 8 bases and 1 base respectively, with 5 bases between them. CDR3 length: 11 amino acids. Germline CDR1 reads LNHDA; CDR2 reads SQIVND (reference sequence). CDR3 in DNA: TGTGCCAGTCAGCGGAACACTGAAGCTTTCTTT. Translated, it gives CASQRNTEAFF.

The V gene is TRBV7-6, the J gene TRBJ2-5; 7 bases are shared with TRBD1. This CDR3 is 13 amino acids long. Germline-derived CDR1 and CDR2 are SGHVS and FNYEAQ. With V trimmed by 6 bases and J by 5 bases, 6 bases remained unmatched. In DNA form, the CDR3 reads TGTGCCAGCAGAGGACAGGTCGGGGAGACCCAGTACTTC. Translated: CASRGQVGETQYF.

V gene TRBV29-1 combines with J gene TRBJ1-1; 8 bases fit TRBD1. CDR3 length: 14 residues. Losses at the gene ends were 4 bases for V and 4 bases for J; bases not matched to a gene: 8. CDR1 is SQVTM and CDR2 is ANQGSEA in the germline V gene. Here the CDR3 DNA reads TGCAGCGTTGCCCCCAGGGGGCAGGGCACTGAAGCTTTCTTT. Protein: CSVAPRGQGTEAFF.

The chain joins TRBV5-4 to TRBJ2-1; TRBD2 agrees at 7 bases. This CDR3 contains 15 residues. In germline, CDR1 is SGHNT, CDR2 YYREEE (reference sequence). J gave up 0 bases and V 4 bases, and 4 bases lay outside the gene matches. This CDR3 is CASSPGGSSYNEQFF. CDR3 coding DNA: TGTGCCAGCAGCCCTGGCGGGAGCTCCTACAATGAGCAGTTCTTC.

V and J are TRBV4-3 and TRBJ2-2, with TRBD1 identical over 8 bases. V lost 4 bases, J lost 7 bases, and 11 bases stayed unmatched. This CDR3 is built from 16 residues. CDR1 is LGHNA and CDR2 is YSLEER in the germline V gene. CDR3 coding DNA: TGCGCCAGCAGCCCGCTGGGCAGGGGGCGCGGCGGGGAGCTGTTTTTT. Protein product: CASSPLGRGRGGELFF.

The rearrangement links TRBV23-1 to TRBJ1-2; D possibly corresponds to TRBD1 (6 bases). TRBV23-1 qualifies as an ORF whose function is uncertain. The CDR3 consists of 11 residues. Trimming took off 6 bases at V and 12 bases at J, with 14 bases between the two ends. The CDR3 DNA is TGCGCCAGCAGGCACACAGGGTTCCACACCTTC. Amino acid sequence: CASRHTGFHTF.

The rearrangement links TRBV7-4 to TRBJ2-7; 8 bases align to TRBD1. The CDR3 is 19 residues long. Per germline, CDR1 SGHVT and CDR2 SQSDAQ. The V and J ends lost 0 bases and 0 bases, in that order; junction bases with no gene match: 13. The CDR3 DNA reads TGTGCCAGCAGCTTAGCGAAGATCCGGGACAGGATGGTCTCCTACGAGCAGTACTTC. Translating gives CASSLAKIRDRMVSYEQYF.

CDR3 in amino acids: CASSPQDRYEQYF. CDR3 sequence (DNA): TGTGCCAGCAGTCCCCAGGACAGATACGAGCAGTACTTC. V and J are TRBV28 and TRBJ2-7; perhaps TRBD1 as D (6 bases). V gave up 5 bases and J gave up 4 bases, with 12 bases separating them. The CDR3 contains 13 residues. The germline V gene has CDR1 MDHEN and CDR2 SYDVKM.

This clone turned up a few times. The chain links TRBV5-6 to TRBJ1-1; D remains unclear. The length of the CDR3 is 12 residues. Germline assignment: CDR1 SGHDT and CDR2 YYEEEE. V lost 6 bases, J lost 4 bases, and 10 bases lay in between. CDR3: CASTGMGTEAFF. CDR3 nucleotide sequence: TGTGCCAGCACCGGGATGGGCACTGAAGCTTTCTTT.

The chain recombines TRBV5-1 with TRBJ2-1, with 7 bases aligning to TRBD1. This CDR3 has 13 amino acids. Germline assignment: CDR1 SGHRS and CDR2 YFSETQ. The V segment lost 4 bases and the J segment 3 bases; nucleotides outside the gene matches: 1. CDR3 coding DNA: TGCGCCAGCAGCCGGGACAGCTACAATGAGCAGTTCTTC. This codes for CASSRDSYNEQFF.

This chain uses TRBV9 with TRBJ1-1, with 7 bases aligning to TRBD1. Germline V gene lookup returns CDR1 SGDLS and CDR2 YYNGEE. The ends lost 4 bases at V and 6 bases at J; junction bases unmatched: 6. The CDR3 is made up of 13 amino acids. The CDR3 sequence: CASSPGTEAEAFF. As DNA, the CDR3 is TGTGCCAGCAGCCCGGGGACAGAGGCTGAAGCTTTCTTT.

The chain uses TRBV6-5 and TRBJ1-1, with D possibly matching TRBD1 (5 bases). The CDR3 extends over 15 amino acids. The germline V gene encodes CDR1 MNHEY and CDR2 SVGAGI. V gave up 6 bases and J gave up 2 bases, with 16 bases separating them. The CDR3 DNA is TGTGCCAGCAGCTCACATAGGACACTAAACACTGAAGCTTTCTTT. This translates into CASSSHRTLNTEAFF.